One sample yielded the 24 T cell receptor beta chains listed below, sequenced in a study of blood T cell repertoires in COVID-19. Libraries were prepared by immunoSEQ multiplex PCR; TCRdb keeps only in-frame clonotypes and omits some of them. Here the sample spans some 120,000 clones, 70% to 80% being singletons. The sequencing input was peripheral blood. Receptor source: a human donor in a cohort sampled during active COVID-19.

The chain joins TRBV7-9 to TRBJ2-1; 12 bases match TRBD2. The CDR3 runs to 14 residues. From germline, CDR1 is SEHNR and CDR2 FQNEAQ (reference sequence). Trimming at V came to 7 bases and at J to 7 bases, leaving 5 bases not matched to a gene. The chain's CDR3 is CASTLAGGPNEQFF. CDR3 bases: TGTGCCAGCACCCTAGCGGGGGGGCCGAATGAGCAGTTCTTC.

The rearrangement uses TRBV27 and TRBJ2-7; D is perhaps TRBD1 (6 bases). The CDR3 consists of 16 residues. The ends were cut back, 2 bases at V and 3 bases at J, with 17 bases in the middle. The V gene's germline CDR1 is MNHEY and CDR2 SMNVEV (reference sequence). The CDR3 reads CASSLGRRQDIYEQYF. The DNA of the CDR3 is TGTGCCAGCAGTTTAGGCCGCCGACAGGACATCTACGAGCAGTACTTC.

The gene calls are TRBV27 and TRBJ1-4, with D unresolved. This CDR3 has 15 residues. V was shortened by 4 bases and J by 0 bases, with 9 bases between the two germline ends. Germline V lookup: CDR1 MNHEY, CDR2 SMNVEV (reference sequence). The CDR3: CASSSQDATNEKLFF. The CDR3 DNA reads TGTGCCAGCAGTTCCCAGGATGCAACTAATGAAAAACTGTTTTTT.

The chain joins TRBV5-6 to TRBJ2-7; a weak D match, TRBD1 (5 bases). Germline V CDR1 and CDR2: SGHDT, YYEEEE. The CDR3 spans 14 residues. Deletions cut 0 bases from V and 3 bases from J, with 10 bases between. CDR3 DNA sequence: TGTGCCAGCAGCTTGGCAGGCAGGGTCTACGAGCAGTACTTC. It specifies CASSLAGRVYEQYF. Complete variable domain (other parts from reference TRBV5-6 and TRBJ2-7): DAGVTQSPTHLIKTRGQQVTLRCSPKSGHDTVSWYQQALGQGPQFIFQYYEEEERQRGNFPDRFSGHQFPNYSSELNVNALLLGDSALYLCASSLAGRVYEQYFGPGTRLTVT.

The chain combines TRBV4-1 with TRBJ2-7; D remains unclear. This CDR3 contains 17 residues. Per germline, CDR1 MGHRA and CDR2 YSYEKL. V shed 1 base and J shed 3 bases, with 19 bases lying between them. The CDR3 is CASSQVGIGRNNYEQYF. In nucleotides, the CDR3 is TGCGCCAGCAGCCAAGTGGGCATCGGCAGAAATAACTACGAGCAGTACTTC.

This chain connects TRBV2 to TRBJ2-6; a weak D match, TRBD1 (6 bases). The germline gives CDR1 SNHLY, CDR2 FYNNEI. CDR3 length: 14 amino acids. V was trimmed by 10 bases and J by 3 bases, leaving 13 bases between them. The chain's CDR3 is CAKQGMRGANVLTF. The CDR3 DNA reads TGTGCCAAGCAGGGGATGCGTGGGGCCAACGTCCTGACTTTC.

There are a few counts of this clone. The CDR3 bases are TGTGCCTGGGAGTCCCGGAGGACAGGGAATTCACCCCTCCACTTT. It translates to CAWESRRTGNSPLHF. V usage is TRBV30 and J usage is TRBJ1-6; 8 nucleotides align to TRBD1. CDR1 is GTSNPN, CDR2 SVGIG, per germline (reference sequence). The junction had 10 bases not matched to a gene; V was cut back by 5 bases and J by 7 bases. This CDR3 is 15 amino acids long.

The chain links TRBV6-1 to TRBJ1-4; D unresolved. The germline V gene has CDR1 MNHNS and CDR2 SASEGT. V was trimmed by 2 bases and J by 8 bases, leaving 18 bases between them. This CDR3 has 16 residues. The CDR3 DNA follows: TGTGCCAGCAGTGAATGGGGTGGAGGGATGGGAGAAAAACTGTTTTTT. Its translation is CASSEWGGGMGEKLFF.

The chain recombines TRBV30 with TRBJ2-7, with D uncertain. Germline V lookup: CDR1 GTSNPN, CDR2 SVGIG (reference sequence). V dropped 2 bases and J dropped 4 bases, with 6 bases sitting between them. This CDR3 contains 11 residues. The CDR3 DNA sequence: TGTGCCTGGAGTAAGGAGTACGAGCAGTACTTC. Protein product: CAWSKEYEQYF.

The V call is TRBV5-4, the J call TRBJ2-7, with D perhaps matching TRBD1 (5 bases). Per the germline V gene, CDR1 is SGHNT and CDR2 is YYREEE (reference sequence). V was pared by 4 bases and J by 3 bases, with 8 bases between. This CDR3 contains 12 residues. CDR3 protein: CASSSQGYEQYF. The CDR3 DNA reads TGTGCCAGCAGCAGCCAGGGCTACGAGCAGTACTTC.

This sequence joins TRBV6-6 and TRBJ2-7; a possible D gene is TRBD2 (5 bases). Trimming removed 4 bases at V and 0 bases at J, with 16 bases between. CDR3 length: 16 residues. Per germline, CDR1 MNHNY and CDR2 SVGAGI (reference sequence). The CDR3 loop is CASSFKRTGSSYEQYF. CDR3 DNA: TGTGCCAGCAGTTTCAAACGGACGGGGAGCTCCTACGAGCAGTACTTC.

V and J are TRBV5-6 and TRBJ1-1, with 7 bases identical to TRBD1. The CDR3 sequence is 14 residues long. The germline V gene encodes CDR1 SGHDT and CDR2 YYEEEE. V lost 0 bases and J lost 8; bases outside the gene matches: 7. CDR3 amino acids: CASSLDQGVREAFF. The CDR3 DNA reads TGTGCCAGCAGCTTGGACCAGGGGGTTAGAGAAGCTTTCTTT.

This chain uses TRBV15 with TRBJ1-2; the D is unclear. The CDR3 consists of 13 residues. V was pared by 6 bases and J by 4 bases, with 12 bases between. CDR1 and CDR2 from the germline V gene are LNHNV and YYDKDF (reference sequence). CDR3 protein: CATSNSDGYGYTF. CDR3 DNA sequence: TGTGCCACCAGTAATAGCGACGGCTATGGCTACACCTTC.

This clone was seen only a few times. V usage is TRBV28 and J usage is TRBJ1-6, with 7 positions matching TRBD1. CDR1 is MDHEN and CDR2 is SYDVKM in the germline V gene. This CDR3 has 15 amino acids. Trimming cost V 6 bases and J 9 bases; bases outside gene matches: 11. CDR3 bases: TGTGCCAGCAGGGCCACGACAGGGTGGTTTTCACCCCTCCACTTT. This encodes CASRATTGWFSPLHF.

This chain uses TRBV2 with TRBJ2-3, with no clear D. Germline V gives CDR1 SNHLY, CDR2 FYNNEI. There are 13 residues in the CDR3. V dropped 7 bases and J dropped 2 bases, with 10 bases sitting between them. CDR3 in DNA: TGTGCCAGCATTGAGCGTATCACAGATACGCAGTATTTT. Translating gives CASIERITDTQYF.

This chain uses TRBV2 with TRBJ1-6; tentative D call: TRBD1 (6 bases). The CDR3 covers 15 residues. V lost 7 bases to trimming and J lost 7 bases, with 17 bases between them. CDR1 is SNHLY, CDR2 FYNNEI, per germline. CDR3 residues: CASTREGVWNSPLHF. Here the CDR3 DNA reads TGTGCCAGCACTCGGGAGGGGGTCTGGAATTCACCCCTCCACTTT.

This chain joins TRBV9 and TRBJ2-2; TRBD2 agrees at 8 bases. CDR1 SGDLS and CDR2 YYNGEE come from the germline V gene. This CDR3 region has 15 residues. Germline trimming cut 4 bases from V and 7 bases from J; bases unmatched to any gene: 9. CDR3 sequence (DNA): TGTGCCAGCAGCCCCCTTAGCGGGGCTGGCGGGGAGCTGTTTTTT. Amino acid sequence: CASSPLSGAGGELFF.

Here the CDR3 DNA reads TGTGCCAGCAGTGAATGGGCCTGGCAGTTTGCGTTCAACACTGAAGCTTTCTTT. This gives the protein CASSEWAWQFAFNTEAFF. The J gene is TRBJ1-1, the V gene TRBV6-1; D ambiguous. The CDR3 sequence is 18 residues long. V was cut by 2 bases and J by 2 bases, with 21 bases left in between. Per germline, CDR1 MNHNS and CDR2 SASEGT.

The V gene is TRBV10-2, the J gene TRBJ2-7; 9 bases line up with TRBD2. The length of the CDR3 is 13 residues. V shed 6 bases, J shed 4 bases, and the junction held 4 bases outside the gene matches. The germline CDR1 and CDR2 sequences are WSHSY and SAAADI. CDR3 nucleotide sequence: TGCGCCAGCAGCCCCGGACTAGCGTACGAGCAGTACTTC. Translated, it gives CASSPGLAYEQYF.

The chain carries TRBV27 and TRBJ2-7, with 11 bases aligning to TRBD2. This CDR3 contains 15 residues. The V gene end was trimmed by 6 bases and the J gene end by 5 bases; junction bases not matched to a gene: 9. The germline V gene encodes CDR1 MNHEY and CDR2 SMNVEV (reference sequence). The CDR3 region is CASRARLAGINEQYF. The CDR3 nucleotides read TGTGCCAGCAGAGCCAGACTAGCGGGGATAAACGAGCAGTACTTC.

J is TRBJ2-5 and V is TRBV6-5; 8 bases match TRBD1. The germline V gene has CDR1 MNHEY and CDR2 SVGAGI. V lost 5 bases and J lost 5; bases outside the gene matches: 7. The CDR3 loop spans 14 amino acids. The DNA of the CDR3 is TGTGCCAGCAGTCTCAGGGGGCAAGGGGAGACCCAGTACTTC. Its translation is CASSLRGQGETQYF.

This chain connects TRBV5-6 to TRBJ2-7; TRBD1 agrees at 7 bases. The CDR3 has 14 residues. From germline, CDR1 is SGHDT and CDR2 YYEEEE. V was clipped by 3 bases and J by 13 bases; unmatched bases: 16. This chain's CDR3 is CASSSRHGLGDSYF. DNA of the CDR3: TGTGCCAGCAGCTCCCGTCATGGGTTGGGGGACAGTTACTTC.

The chain uses TRBV11-3 and TRBJ2-7; TRBD1 aligns across 7 bases. Germline CDR1 is SGHNT and CDR2 is YENEEA. CDR3 length: 14 amino acids. Trimming cost V 5 bases and J 3 bases; bases outside gene matches: 7. The CDR3 spells CASSAGTDFYEQYF. For the CDR3, the DNA is TGTGCCAGCAGCGCCGGGACAGATTTCTACGAGCAGTACTTC.

The gene calls are TRBV6-6 and TRBJ2-7; TRBD2 aligns across 9 bases. The CDR3 extends over 15 amino acids. Germline-derived CDR1 and CDR2 are MNHNY and SVGAGI (reference sequence). V lost 5 bases to trimming and J lost 2 bases; unmatched junction nucleotides: 7. CDR3 in amino acids: CASSPRSGGTYEQYF. The DNA of the CDR3 is TGTGCCAGCAGTCCACGGAGCGGGGGGACCTACGAGCAGTACTTC.